This T cell receptor (beta chain) was identified during a study of control samples from healthy donors and cancer patients. Only in-frame clones appear in the TCRdb table, and some are missing; sequencing was by immunoSEQ multiplex PCR. Among 150,000 to 200,000 clones listed, approximately 94% were seen once. Germline V gives CDR1 LNHDA, CDR2 SQIVND (reference sequence). V gave up 6 bases and J gave up 0 bases; unmatched junction bases: 2. This CDR3 spans 14 amino acids. The TCR comes from a woman under 30 in good health. This chain links TRBV19 with TRBJ2-1, with TRBD1 identical over 7 bases. The sample comprised blood. The CDR3 sequence is CASSGTVSYNEQFF. As DNA, the CDR3 is TGTGCCAGTAGCGGGACAGTCTCCTACAATGAGCAGTTCTTC.